The 21 T cell receptor beta chains in this list originate from one sample, sequenced in a study of blood T cells in healthy people across ages. A second PCR, run for about 7 to 11 cycles, used a sample-barcoded 5' primer plus a J-beta primer mix. Each CDR3 protein is one row after TCRdb ran MiXCR on the 5' RACE reads. The sample lists hundreds of thousands of distinct CDR3 sequences; 56% were seen once. Sequencing was performed on blood. Receptor source: a man in his forties or fifties in good health.

This clonotype has a handful of counts. The chain combines TRBV7-2 with TRBJ2-5; D possibly uses TRBD1 or TRBD2 (5 bases each). CDR1 and CDR2 from the germline V gene are SGHTA and FQGNSA. CDR3 size: 16 residues. Trimming removed 1 base at V and 4 bases at J, with 16 bases between. CDR3 in DNA: TGTGCCAGCAGCTTAGACGGGGCTTATCGAGGAGAGACCCAGTACTTC. Translated: CASSLDGAYRGETQYF.

This chain uses TRBV7-2 with TRBJ2-5; 11 bases are shared with TRBD1. J was trimmed by 13 bases and V by 3 bases; bases with no gene match: 16. The germline V gene encodes CDR1 SGHTA and CDR2 FQGNSA. CDR3 length: 16 amino acids. The CDR3 bases are TGTGCCAGCAGCTTGGGTCCCGGGACAGGGGGTGGTTGGCGGTACTTC. Encoded protein: CASSLGPGTGGGWRYF. Variable domain in full (rest from reference TRBV7-2 and TRBJ2-5): GAGVSQSPSNKVTEKGKDVELRCDPISGHTALYWYRQSLGQGLEFLIYFQGNSAPDKSGLPSDRFSAERTGGSVSTLTIQRTQQEDSAVYLCASSLGPGTGGGWRYFGPGTRLLVL.

The chain uses TRBV15 and TRBJ1-1; D gene uncertain. CDR3 length equals 13 residues. The V and J ends lost 0 bases and 8 bases respectively, with 10 bases between them. In germline, CDR1 is LNHNV, CDR2 YYDKDF (reference sequence). CDR3 in DNA: TGTGCCACCAGCAGAGATGTGGGAGACGAAGCTTTCTTT. Its protein is CATSRDVGDEAFF.

The chain links TRBV5-1 to TRBJ1-4, with D possibly being TRBD1 (6 bases). The CDR3 covers 17 residues. Trimming stripped 0 bases from V and 5 bases from J, with 17 bases between. Germline V gene data show CDR1 as SGHRS and CDR2 as YFSETQ. CDR3 in amino acids: CASSLEPFQGRNEKLFF. CDR3 in DNA: TGCGCCAGCAGCTTGGAGCCCTTCCAGGGGAGGAATGAAAAACTGTTTTTT.

The V call is TRBV12-3 or TRBV12-4, the J call TRBJ1-4; 9 nucleotides agree with TRBD1. CDR3 length equals 14 residues. V lost 4 bases to trimming and J lost 8 bases; unmatched junction nucleotides: 5. The DNA for the CDR3 is TGTGCCAGCAGTTGGGGACAGGGAGACGAAAAACTGTTTTTT. Its translation: CASSWGQGDEKLFF.

The chain carries TRBV7-9 and TRBJ2-5; weak D call: TRBD2 (6 bases). The J call may be incorrect, as the DNA end agrees better with TRBJ2-7. The CDR3 sequence is 12 residues long. Germline CDR1 SEHNR, CDR2 FQNEAQ (reference sequence). This CDR3 is CASSETRNEQYF. For the CDR3, the DNA is TGTGCCAGCAGCGAGACTAGAAACGAGCAGTACTTC.

Note on this clonotype: The junction departs from the called germline gene at one end, perhaps through a read error. This chain links TRBV6-2 or TRBV6-3 with TRBJ2-7; tentatively, D is TRBD1 or TRBD2 (5 bases each). The length of the CDR3 is 14 residues. Germline CDR1 is MNHEY and CDR2 is SVGEGT. CDR3 region: CASSPEGFSCEQYF. CDR3 DNA sequence: TGTGCCAGCAGCCCCGAGGGGTTCTCCTGCGAGCAGTACTTC.

The rearrangement links TRBV2 to TRBJ2-5; D might be TRBD1 or TRBD2, each matching 5 bases. The V gene's germline CDR1 is SNHLY and CDR2 FYNNEI. This CDR3 spans 15 amino acids. The V end was cut by 3 bases, the J end by 4 bases, with 15 bases between. The CDR3 DNA reads TGTGCCAGCAGTGACCCAACGGGACCACCAGAGACCCAGTACTTC. Translating gives CASSDPTGPPETQYF. Looking up the rest from reference TRBV2 and TRBJ2-5 gives the full variable domain: EPEVTQTPSHQVTQMGQEVILRCVPISNHLYFYWYRQILGQKVEFLVSFYNNEISEKSEIFDDQFSVERPDGSNFTLKIRSTKLEDSAMYFCASSDPTGPPETQYFGPGTRLLVL.

This chain links TRBV6-5 with TRBJ2-3, with TRBD1 identical over 10 bases. Germline CDR1 reads MNHEY; CDR2 reads SVGAGI. V lost 2 bases to trimming and J lost 3 bases; unmatched junction nucleotides: 11. The CDR3 length is 18 residues. The chain's CDR3 is CASSYRATGQGVTDTQYF. The CDR3 bases are TGTGCCAGCAGTTACCGGGCCACAGGACAGGGGGTAACAGATACGCAGTATTTT.

The chain uses TRBV20-1 and TRBJ2-1, with 7 bases lining up with TRBD2. The CDR3 has 14 residues. V shed 6 bases, J shed 7 bases, and the junction held 12 bases outside the gene matches. CDR1 and CDR2 (germline): DFQATT, SNEGSKA (reference sequence). This CDR3 is CSALSGGSGNEQFF. In nucleotides, the CDR3 is TGCAGTGCCCTCTCGGGCGGGAGTGGGAATGAGCAGTTCTTC.

This clonotype occurred a few times. The chain employs TRBV4-3 and TRBJ2-7; 10 bases agree with TRBD2. The germline V gene has CDR1 LGHNA and CDR2 YSLEER. Trimming removed 4 bases from V and 4 bases from J; junction bases left unmatched: 16. This CDR3 is 18 amino acids long. The CDR3 sequence: CASSPEDIRASGRYEQYF. CDR3 coding DNA: TGCGCCAGCAGCCCAGAGGACATTAGGGCTAGCGGGAGATACGAGCAGTACTTC.

The chain uses TRBV25-1 and TRBJ1-4, with D uncertain. The germline gives CDR1 MGHDK, CDR2 SYGVNS. The CDR3 loop spans 12 amino acids. The V end was cut by 5 bases, the J end by 10 bases, with 11 bases between. The CDR3 coding sequence is TGTGCCAGCAGTTACGGCAGCTCAAAACTGTTTTTT. Protein sequence: CASSYGSSKLFF.

The chain recombines TRBV29-1 with TRBJ1-4, with D possibly matching TRBD1 (6 bases). Trimming removed 7 bases at V and 7 bases at J, with 19 bases between. The germline gives CDR1 SQVTM, CDR2 ANQGSEA. The CDR3 runs to 14 residues. CDR3 amino acids: CSGSTGSGSEKLFF. CDR3 in DNA: TGCAGCGGTAGTACAGGGTCGGGGAGTGAAAAACTGTTTTTT.

The genes are TRBV29-1 and TRBJ2-5; 13 nucleotides match TRBD2. The CDR3 covers 22 residues. In germline, CDR1 is SQVTM, CDR2 ANQGSEA. J was trimmed by 1 base and V by 3 bases; bases with no gene match: 23. The DNA of the CDR3 is TGCAGCGTTGAGAAGCGGGGTACTAGCGGGAGGGTTAGATCTCGCCGCCAAGAGACCCAGTACTTC. It encodes CSVEKRGTSGRVRSRRQETQYF.

This clonotype was detected only a few times. The V call is TRBV7-2, the J call TRBJ2-7; 9 nucleotides line up with TRBD1. The germline V gene has CDR1 SGHTA and CDR2 FQGNSA. The CDR3 runs 16 residues. The V gene end was trimmed by 1 base and the J gene end by 0 bases; junction bases not matched to a gene: 4. The CDR3 here is CASSLEGTGSSYEQYF. Here the CDR3 DNA reads TGTGCCAGCAGCTTAGAGGGGACAGGGAGCTCCTACGAGCAGTACTTC.

The chain has TRBV24-1 and TRBJ2-3; TRBD2 is a possible D gene (5 bases). Germline values: CDR1 KGHDR, CDR2 SFDVKD. Trimming shortened V by 1 base and J by 2 bases, and 9 bases separated the two germline ends. This CDR3 comprises 15 residues. CDR3 sequence reads: CATSDLAELTDTQYF. The DNA of the CDR3 is TGTGCCACCAGTGATTTAGCGGAGCTCACAGATACGCAGTATTTT.

CDR3 DNA: TGCAGCGTTGGAGGCTACACCGGGGAGCTGTTTTTT. Residues: CSVGGYTGELFF. V is TRBV29-1 and J is TRBJ2-2; no clear D. V was cut by 4 bases and J by 3 bases, with 6 bases left in between. Germline values: CDR1 SQVTM, CDR2 ANQGSEA. The CDR3 contains 12 residues.

The chain combines TRBV4-3 with TRBJ2-1; 8 positions agree with TRBD2. From germline, CDR1 is LGHNA and CDR2 YSLEER. The V and J ends lost 0 bases and 0 bases, in that order; junction bases with no gene match: 4. This CDR3 contains 17 residues. The CDR3 nucleotides read TGCGCCAGCAGCCAAGATTCGAGCGGGAGCTCCTACAATGAGCAGTTCTTC. Its translation is CASSQDSSGSSYNEQFF.

This chain connects TRBV4-1 to TRBJ1-3; D not certain. The CDR3 is 13 amino acids. Germline V gene sequence: CDR1 MGHRA, CDR2 YSYEKL. The V end lost 3 bases, the J end lost 4 bases, and 7 bases lay between the germline ends. This CDR3 is CASSQGRGNTIYF. The CDR3 nucleotides read TGCGCCAGCAGCCAGGGCCGGGGAAACACCATATATTTT.

The chain uses TRBV28 and TRBJ2-6, with 9 positions matching TRBD1. With 7 bases clipped from V and 1 base from J, the junction kept 8 bases outside the gene matches. The germline CDR1 and CDR2 sequences are MDHEN and SYDVKM. This CDR3 contains 17 residues. CDR3 in amino acids: CASKATGGLSGANVLTF. In nucleotides, the CDR3 is TGTGCCAGCAAAGCGACAGGGGGTTTATCTGGGGCCAACGTCCTGACTTTC.

This clonotype appeared a few times. The genes are TRBV29-1 and TRBJ2-2; a possible D gene is TRBD2 (5 bases). V lost 4 bases and J lost 2, with 11 bases in between. The CDR3 consists of 14 residues. In germline, CDR1 is SQVTM, CDR2 ANQGSEA. DNA of the CDR3: TGCAGCGTTGCAGGACTTCTCAACACCGGGGAGCTGTTTTTT. Amino acid sequence: CSVAGLLNTGELFF.